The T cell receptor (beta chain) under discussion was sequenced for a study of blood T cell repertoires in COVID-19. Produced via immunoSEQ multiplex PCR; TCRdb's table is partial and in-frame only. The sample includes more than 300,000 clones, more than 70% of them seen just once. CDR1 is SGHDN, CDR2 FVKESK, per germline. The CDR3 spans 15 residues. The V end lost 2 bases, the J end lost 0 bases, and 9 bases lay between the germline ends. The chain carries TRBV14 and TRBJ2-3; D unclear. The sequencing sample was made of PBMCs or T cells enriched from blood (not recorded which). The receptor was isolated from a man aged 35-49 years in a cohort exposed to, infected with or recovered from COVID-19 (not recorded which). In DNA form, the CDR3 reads TGTGCCAGCAGCCAACAGCGCCTTAGCACAGATACGCAGTATTTT. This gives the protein CASSQQRLSTDTQYF.